This is a list of T cell receptor beta chains from one sample in a study of T cell clonotyping in hematopoietic cell transplantation. Produced via immunoSEQ multiplex PCR; TCRdb's table is partial and in-frame only. The sample records about 16,000 clones, more than 70% being singletons. Sequences were derived from PBMCs, sampled 100 days after allogeneic stem cell transplant. The receptors were sampled from a male patient between 60 and 69 years old who had an allogeneic stem cell transplant from a related donor, so the T cells may come from the graft donor. Some clones in this sample may be carry-over from other donors' samples. Each CDR3 is given with its conserved first and last residue. A D gene is named only where the DNA matches it firmly. A clone size is listed for some rows: how often the clone was seen (once, few, many), or a class if it is expanded.

v_call	j_call	clone_size	d_call	cdr3_nt	cdr3_aa
TRBV5-6	TRBJ2-3	-	-	TGTGCCAGCAGCTTGGGAGTCTTGGGACCGGATACGCAGTATTTT	CASSLGVLGPDTQYF
TRBV28	TRBJ1-1	-	-	TGTGCCAGCGAACTGTTGAACACTGAAGCTTTCTTT	CASELLNTEAFF
TRBV7-2	TRBJ1-2	-	-	TGTGCCAGCAGCCTCGGGTACCCAACCAACTATGGCTACACCTTC	CASSLGYPTNYGYTF
TRBV6-5	TRBJ1-5	few	TRBD1	TGTGCCAGCAGTAATGGACAGGGGTGGCAGCCCCAGCATTTT	CASSNGQGWQPQHF
TRBV5-1	TRBJ2-7	-	-	TGCGCCAGCGGCTCCGGCGACCTGGCCTACGAGCAGTACTTC	CASGSGDLAYEQYF
TRBV19	TRBJ1-6	-	-	TGTGCCAGTACTAGAGCGTCGTATAATTCACCCCTCCACTTT	CASTRASYNSPLHF
TRBV5-4	TRBJ2-2	-	TRBD2	TGTGCCAGCACCCCGGGGGTAGCGGGGTACACCGGGGAGCTGTTTTTT	CASTPGVAGYTGELFF
TRBV2	TRBJ1-6	-	-	TGTGCCAGCAGTACCTGGACAGCTAATTCACCCCTCCACTTT	CASSTWTANSPLHF
TRBV15	TRBJ1-5	-	TRBD1	TGTGCCACCAGAGCGGACAGGGGGCGCAATCAGCCCCAGCATTTT	CATRADRGRNQPQHF
TRBV12-5	TRBJ2-7	-	-	TGTGCTAGTGGCCGGGGCTCCTACGAGCAGTACTTC	CASGRGSYEQYF
TRBV7-8	TRBJ1-2	-	-	TGTGCCAGCAGGCCCACAGGGCCTTATGGCTACACCTTC	CASRPTGPYGYTF
TRBV25-1	TRBJ1-4	-	-	TGTGCCAGCAGCAACAGAGACGCTAATGAAAAACTGTTTTTT	CASSNRDANEKLFF
TRBV9	TRBJ1-2	-	-	TGTGCCAGCAGCTCCGTAGGTAGGGTTGTAGATGGCTACACCTTC	CASSSVGRVVDGYTF
TRBV13	TRBJ1-1	once	TRBD1	TGTGCCAGCAGCTGGACCGGGACAGGGGTCACTGAAGCTTTCTTT	CASSWTGTGVTEAFF
TRBV2	TRBJ2-5	-	-	TGTGCCAGTGGGAGGGGGGAACAAGAGACCCAGTACTTC	CASGRGEQETQYF
TRBV6-6	TRBJ2-1	-	-	TGTGCCAGCCATAGGGAGGCGGGGGAGCAGTTCTTC	CASHREAGEQFF
TRBV29-1	TRBJ1-1	-	-	TGCAGCGTTAAAGGGGGGGACACTGAAGCTTTCTTT	CSVKGGDTEAFF
TRBV5-6	TRBJ1-2	-	TRBD1	TGTGCCAGCAGCTACAACAGGGGGCTTGGCTACACCTTC	CASSYNRGLGYTF
TRBV5-8	TRBJ2-3	-	TRBD2	TGTGCCAGCAGCTCTAGCGGGGGGGCAACTGATACGCAGTATTTT	CASSSSGGATDTQYF
TRBV29-1	TRBJ1-4	-	-	TGCAGCGCAGTGACCGATGAAAGACTGTTTTTT	CSAVTDERLFF
TRBV29-1	TRBJ2-2	-	-	TGCAGCGTTGGCCCCGTCGGAAACAGGGAGCTGTTTTTT	CSVGPVGNRELFF
TRBV10-3	TRBJ2-1	-	TRBD2	TGTGCCATCAGTTCTAGCGGGGGAGACAATGAGCAGTTCTTC	CAISSSGGDNEQFF
TRBV28	TRBJ1-1	-	-	TGTGCCAGCAGTAGGCCCTGGGGGAACACTGAAGCTTTCTTT	CASSRPWGNTEAFF
TRBV19	TRBJ1-1	-	-	TGTGCCAGTAGTCCTCGCAGGGGAACCAACACTGAAGCTTTCTTT	CASSPRRGTNTEAFF
TRBV10-3	TRBJ2-7	-	-	TGTGCCATCAGTGAGAACCGGGCGGACTACGAGCAGTACTTC	CAISENRADYEQYF
TRBV5-1	TRBJ1-4	-	-	TGCGCCAGCAGCTTGGATCTGGGGAGTGAAAAACTGTTTTTT	CASSLDLGSEKLFF
TRBV4-1	TRBJ1-4	-	-	TGCGCCAGCAGCCCACTGGGTAGTCCTAATGAAAAACTGTTTTTT	CASSPLGSPNEKLFF
TRBV5-1	TRBJ1-2	few	-	TGCGCCAGCAGCACTGGACAGCTCTATGGCTACACCTTC	CASSTGQLYGYTF
TRBV6-6	TRBJ1-3	-	TRBD1	TGTGCCAGCAGATTAGACAGGGAAACTGGAAACACCATATATTTT	CASRLDRETGNTIYF
TRBV6-6	TRBJ1-2	-	-	TGTGCCAGCAGCCTCCAAGGACAGATTAACTATGGCTACACCTTC	CASSLQGQINYGYTF
TRBV28	TRBJ1-2	-	-	TGTGCCAGCAGTTCACTGACCGAGAACTATGGCTACACCTTC	CASSSLTENYGYTF
TRBV4-3	TRBJ1-1	-	-	TGCGCCAGCAGTCAAGGGAGAGGGGCGACGGGGTCTGAAGCTTTCTTT	CASSQGRGATGSEAFF
TRBV6-5	TRBJ1-3	few	-	TGTGCCAGCAGCATGGGCCGGGACTCTGGAAACACCATATATTTT	CASSMGRDSGNTIYF
TRBV29-1	TRBJ2-1	-	TRBD1	TGCAGCGCCTGGGACAGGGTGGGTGAGCAGTTCTTC	CSAWDRVGEQFF
TRBV7-9	TRBJ1-2	-	-	TGTGCCAGCAGCCCCCGACTTGCGCCTAACTATGGCTACACCTTC	CASSPRLAPNYGYTF
TRBV11-1	TRBJ2-1	-	-	TGTGCCAGCAGCCCCAAGGGGTCCTACAATGAGCAGTTCTTC	CASSPKGSYNEQFF
TRBV19	TRBJ1-5	-	-	TGTGCCAGTAGTATGGGCGGGGGGCTCGGAAATCAGCCCCAGCATTTT	CASSMGGGLGNQPQHF
TRBV30	TRBJ1-1	-	-	TGTGCCTGGAGTGTATTGGCTGAAGCTTTCTTT	CAWSVLAEAFF
TRBV6-6	TRBJ2-7	-	TRBD1	TGTGCCAGCAGTTACTCGACAGGGACCTACGAGCAGTACTTC	CASSYSTGTYEQYF
TRBV9	TRBJ1-4	once	-	TGTGCCAGCAGCGGACAGCATAATGAAAAACTGTTTTTT	CASSGQHNEKLFF
TRBV5-4	TRBJ1-1	-	-	TGTGCCAGCAGCTTAGACCGTGGGGACACTGAAGCTTTCTTT	CASSLDRGDTEAFF
TRBV2	TRBJ2-3	-	TRBD2	TGTGCCAGCCGGCGGGAGGGGCGGTTAGATACGCAGTATTTT	CASRREGRLDTQYF
TRBV10-1	TRBJ2-1	-	-	TGCGCCAGCAGTGAATTGGGCTCCTACAATGAGCAGTTCTTC	CASSELGSYNEQFF